This T cell receptor beta chain was identified in a study of molecular identifiers for immune sequencing clone quantification. This CDR3 region has 15 residues. CDR1 and CDR2 from the germline V gene are MNHEY and SVGEGT. V was pared by 7 bases and J by 0 bases, with 14 bases between. TCRdb independently ran MiXCR on the PCR reads; one entry per CDR3 protein. The sample consists of about half a million distinct CDR3 sequences, roughly a fifth of them appearing once. This clonotype has a count of ten or more. Specimen: naive CD8+ T cells from blood, with Jurkat cell RNA spiked in. Subset meaning: FACS-sorted CD8+CD4-CCR7+CD45RA+ naive T cells. The origin of this receptor is a human donor in good health. Some libraries in this study had Jurkat cell RNA spiked in. This sequence joins TRBV6-2 or TRBV6-3 and TRBJ2-3; TRBD2 is a possible D gene (5 bases). The CDR3 loop is CASKPGFSSTDTQYF. For the CDR3, the DNA is TGTGCCAGCAAACCGGGATTTTCTAGCACAGATACGCAGTATTTT.